The clone carrying this TCR beta chain was seen a handful of times. Its antigen is not identified. CDR3 length: 15 amino acids. V lost 5 bases, J lost 5 bases, and 8 bases stayed unmatched. Germline V gene lookup returns CDR1 SGHAT and CDR2 FQNNGV. The TCR beta libraries were generated through quantitative 5'-RACE incorporating molecular barcodes. TCRdb ran MiXCR on the 5' RACE reads and lists one entry per CDR3 protein. The sample carries about 330,000 distinct CDR3 sequences, roughly 8% recorded once. The sample originates from a study of CD8 T cells in ankylosing spondylitis. General study results and limits: Previously reported in reactive arthritis synovial fluid and blood were some of the motif variants. Several highly homologous variants made up a TCR beta motif, and this motif appeared characteristic of ankylosing spondylitis blood. Reportedly, disease-linked clones are significantly enriched in ankylosing spondylitis patients' matched synovial fluid. Disease-associated clones were CD8+ and fairly uncommon in peripheral blood.

Sequences were obtained from blood, either unsorted or a sorted T cell fraction (not recorded which). The genes are TRBV11-2 and TRBJ2-5; TRBD1 matches at 10 bases. The TCR originated in a male donor with ankylosing spondylitis. The CDR3 loop reads CASSETGGLGETQYF. The DNA of the CDR3 is TGTGCCAGCAGCGAGACAGGGGGCCTGGGGGAGACCCAGTACTTC.